The 18 T cell receptor beta chains below all came from one sample that was sequenced in a study of OX40 agonist ivuxolimab in advanced cancers. Sequencing used immunoSEQ multiplex PCR; TCRdb keeps in-frame clones, though not all of them. The data contain approximately 49,000 clones, around 84% of them seen just once; the ten biggest clones take up 1.1%. This sample comprised CD4+ or CD8+ T cells sorted from blood, obtained in a trial of the OX40 agonist ivuxolimab. The receptors come from an adult with an advanced solid tumor such as melanoma, head and neck, liver or kidney cancer.

The chain combines TRBV7-9 with TRBJ2-3; tentatively, D is TRBD1 (5 bases). V shed 1 base and J shed 1 base, with 12 bases lying between them. Germline V CDR1 and CDR2: SEHNR, FQNEAQ (reference sequence). This CDR3 contains 16 residues. The CDR3: CASSLDVGAGTDTQYF. CDR3 DNA: TGTGCCAGCAGCTTAGATGTAGGGGCGGGCACAGATACGCAGTATTTT. Drawing the rest from reference TRBV7-9 and TRBJ2-3, the complete variable domain is DTGVSQNPRHKITKRGQNVTFRCDPISEHNRLYWYRQTLGQGPEFLTYFQNEAQLEKSRLLSDRFSAERPKGSFSTLEIQRTEQGDSAMYLCASSLDVGAGTDTQYFGPGTRLTVL.

The chain links TRBV18 to TRBJ1-1; TRBD1 might be the D (6 bases). Germline assignment: CDR1 KGHSH and CDR2 LQKENI. Trimming took off 5 bases at V and 5 bases at J, with 15 bases between the two ends. This CDR3 contains 14 residues. The CDR3 DNA is TGTGCCAGCTCAGGACTAGGGGGTCTTACTGAAGCTTTCTTT. Amino acids: CASSGLGGLTEAFF. The whole variable domain, filled in from reference TRBV18 and TRBJ1-1, reads NAGVMQNPRHLVRRRGQEARLRCSPMKGHSHVYWYRQLPEEGLKFMVYLQKENIIDESGMPKERFSAEFPKEGPSILRIQQVVRGDSAAYFCASSGLGGLTEAFFGQGTRLTVV.

V usage is TRBV14 and J usage is TRBJ2-7, with 9 bases matching TRBD2. The germline gives CDR1 SGHDN, CDR2 FVKESK. The CDR3 totals 19 residues. V shed 1 base, J shed 0 bases, and the junction held 13 bases outside the gene matches. The CDR3 spells CASSQVAGDLLLGSYEQYF. The CDR3 nucleotides read TGTGCCAGCAGCCAAGTAGCGGGAGATTTATTATTGGGCTCCTACGAGCAGTACTTC.

The chain recombines TRBV27 with TRBJ2-1, with 9 positions matching TRBD1. The CDR3 has 15 residues. From germline, CDR1 is MNHEY and CDR2 SMNVEV (reference sequence). The V gene end was trimmed by 5 bases and the J gene end by 10 bases; junction bases not matched to a gene: 12. The CDR3 spells CASSPGDRVLGEQFF. The DNA for the CDR3 is TGTGCCAGCAGTCCCGGGGACAGGGTTTTAGGAGAGCAGTTCTTC.

The V gene is TRBV7-2, the J gene TRBJ2-5; 8 nucleotides align to TRBD1. The J call is in doubt because the DNA end fits TRBJ2-7 better. Germline CDR1 is SGHTA and CDR2 is FQGNSA. CDR3 length: 14 amino acids. The CDR3 region is CASSGPGQDYEQYF. DNA for the CDR3: TGTGCCAGCAGCGGCCCGGGACAGGACTACGAGCAGTACTTC.

This clone was seen just once. At one end, the junction sequence differs from germline, possibly due to a read error. The chain joins TRBV19 to TRBJ1-1, with D uncertain. This CDR3 has 14 residues. CDR1 is LNHDA, CDR2 SQIVND, per germline (reference sequence). The CDR3 region has the DNA TGTGCCAGTACTATAGGGCAGTCGGCCCCTGAAGCTTTCTTT. Amino acid sequence: CASTIGQSAPEAFF.

A single count supports this clone. The rearrangement joins TRBV30 to TRBJ1-3; D ambiguous. The germline V gene encodes CDR1 GTSNPN and CDR2 SVGIG (reference sequence). Trimming removed 5 bases at V and 1 base at J, with 12 bases between. The CDR3 length is 14 residues. In DNA form, the CDR3 reads TGTGCCTGGTCGGAGGGTGGGTCTGGAAACACCATATATTTT. Protein product: CAWSEGGSGNTIYF.

The count of this clone is one. The rearrangement uses TRBV7-8 and TRBJ2-5; 8 bases are shared with TRBD1. The CDR3 contains 13 residues. The junction had 4 bases not matched to a gene; V was cut back by 5 bases and J by 5 bases. The germline V gene has CDR1 SGHVS and CDR2 FQNEAQ. The CDR3 sequence is CASSRTGSETQYF. CDR3 DNA sequence: TGTGCCAGCAGCCGGACAGGGTCGGAGACCCAGTACTTC.

As for this clone: The junction shows a germline mismatch at one end, possibly a read error. CDR3 protein: CASSPDRASYEQYF. The CDR3 DNA sequence: TGTGCTAGCAGCCCGGACAGGGCTTCCTACGAGCAGTACTTC. The J gene is TRBJ2-7, the V gene TRBV7-7; TRBD1 matches 8 bases. The CDR3 is 14 amino acids. Germline CDR1 reads SSHAT; CDR2 reads FNYEAQ (reference sequence).

The rearrangement joins TRBV15 to TRBJ1-1, with D perhaps matching TRBD1 (6 bases). Germline V CDR1 and CDR2: LNHNV, YYDKDF (reference sequence). This CDR3 comprises 15 residues. Trimming pared 6 bases from V and 6 bases from J, leaving 20 bases between. The CDR3 region has the DNA TGTGCCACCAGGAGGGGGGGGGTAAGTGGCGCTGAAGCTTTCTTT. Its protein product is CATRRGGVSGAEAFF.

The chain carries TRBV30 and TRBJ2-3; maybe TRBD2 (5 bases). Trimming removed 2 bases at V and 7 bases at J, with 13 bases between. CDR1 and CDR2 (germline): GTSNPN, SVGIG (reference sequence). The CDR3 consists of 13 residues. This chain's CDR3 is CAWSPTRFYTQYF. The CDR3 DNA is TGTGCCTGGAGTCCTACTAGGTTTTATACGCAGTATTTT.

The V and J genes are TRBV30 and TRBJ1-1; D is unclear. The V gene lost 2 bases and the J gene lost 6 bases, with 10 bases spanning the gap. Germline CDR1 is GTSNPN and CDR2 is SVGIG (reference sequence). The CDR3 spans 12 residues. CDR3 amino acids: CAWSLGNAEAFF. The CDR3 bases are TGTGCCTGGAGTTTGGGAAACGCTGAAGCTTTCTTT.

The rearrangement joins TRBV15 to TRBJ1-1, with a tentative D call TRBD1 (6 bases). CDR1 and CDR2 (germline): LNHNV, YYDKDF (reference sequence). The CDR3 extends over 17 amino acids. V lost 1 base to trimming and J lost 2 bases, with 17 bases between them. The CDR3 reads CATSRGGQWAQNTEAFF. The CDR3 nucleotides are TGTGCCACCAGCAGAGGGGGACAATGGGCCCAAAACACTGAAGCTTTCTTT.

CDR3 loop: CATSRGTGQSTDTQYF. The DNA for the CDR3 is TGTGCCACCAGCAGGGGGACAGGGCAAAGCACAGATACGCAGTATTTT. The chain combines TRBV15 with TRBJ2-3, with TRBD1 matching over 9 bases. The CDR3 covers 16 residues. CDR1 and CDR2 from the germline V gene are LNHNV and YYDKDF (reference sequence). V dropped 3 bases and J dropped 0; count of bases not matched to a gene: 4.

This chain connects TRBV5-5 to TRBJ2-1, with a possible D match to TRBD2 (5 bases). Germline CDR1 reads SGHKS; CDR2 reads YYEKEE (reference sequence). The CDR3 spans 13 residues. V lost 3 bases and J lost 8, with 12 bases in between. The CDR3 nucleotides read TGTGCCAGCAGCTGGCGGGCCATGGATGAGCAGTTCTTC. It encodes CASSWRAMDEQFF.

This clone was observed a few times. The chain employs TRBV11-2 and TRBJ2-5, with a possible D match to TRBD2 (6 bases). Germline CDR1 reads SGHAT; CDR2 reads FQNNGV. The CDR3 contains 15 residues. V was cut by 6 bases and J by 2 bases, with 16 bases left in between. The CDR3 reads CASSATAGLQETQYF. DNA of the CDR3: TGTGCCAGCAGTGCCACGGCGGGGCTTCAAGAGACCCAGTACTTC.

V gene TRBV5-8 combines with J gene TRBJ2-5, with no clear D. The CDR3 length is 15 residues. Germline CDR1 is SGHTS and CDR2 is YDEGEE. The V end was cut by 1 base, the J end by 1 base, with 11 bases between. CDR3 in amino acids: CASSLFQPGQETQYF. The CDR3 region has the DNA TGTGCCAGCAGCTTGTTTCAGCCCGGCCAAGAGACCCAGTACTTC.

The chain employs TRBV4-1 and TRBJ2-1, with D hard to call. CDR1 MGHRA and CDR2 YSYEKL come from the germline V gene. The CDR3 is 19 residues long. V shed 0 bases and J shed 4 bases, with 22 bases lying between them. DNA of the CDR3: TGCGCCAGCAGCCAAGATGGAGCGCCTCCTCACCCCTTTTACAATGAGCAGTTCTTC. Encoded protein: CASSQDGAPPHPFYNEQFF.